The 10 T cell receptor beta chains below all came from one sample that was sequenced in a study of T cells in Graves' hyperthyroidism and ophthalmopathy (dated by TCRdb to about 2019). Preparation of the library involved multiplex PCR. The sample was run on an Illumina HiSeq 2000. Amplification of TCR beta CDR3 regions was carried out from RNA transcripts. The first round of RT-PCR for the TCR CDR3 was performed with the HTBI primer set and the Qiagen OneStep RT-PCR kit. In TCRdb, the public reads were trimmed at Q25 with fastp and aligned with MiXCR, with productive beta chains retained. Each entry merges the rows of one CDR3 protein and shows their most common DNA and genes. The sample records under 65,000 distinct CDR3 sequences, roughly 50% of which are singletons. Approximately 3.4% of the sample is taken by the ten largest. The sample comprised blood. The receptors were sampled from an older woman with Graves' ophthalmopathy.

The chain joins TRBV5-5 to TRBJ1-2; maybe TRBD1 (6 bases). Germline loops: CDR1 SGHKS, CDR2 YYEKEE (reference sequence). This CDR3 comprises 13 residues. With 3 bases removed from V and 4 bases from J, the gap between germline ends came to 10 bases. The chain's CDR3 is CASSWEDSYGYTF. Here the CDR3 DNA reads TGTGCCAGCAGCTGGGAGGACAGCTATGGCTACACCTTC.

The gene calls are TRBV20-1 and TRBJ2-2; TRBD2 aligns across 7 bases. Germline V gene sequence: CDR1 DFQATT, CDR2 SNEGSKA (reference sequence). The CDR3 has 12 residues. CDR3: CSGTSATGELFF. CDR3 in DNA: TGCAGCGGTACTAGCGCCACCGGGGAGCTGTTTTTT.

This clonotype was counted at least ten times. The V and J genes are TRBV14 and TRBJ1-2, with D possibly TRBD1 on 6 matching bases. In germline, CDR1 is SGHDN, CDR2 FVKESK. This CDR3 spans 16 amino acids. The V end lost 6 bases, the J end lost 2 bases, and 19 bases lay between the germline ends. The CDR3 coding sequence is TGTGCCAGCAGTTTGACAGGACAGACGGTAAACTATGGCTACACCTTC. Residues: CASSLTGQTVNYGYTF. Together with reference TRBV14 and TRBJ1-2, the CDR3 gives the full variable domain: EAGVTQFPSHSVIEKGQTVTLRCDPISGHDNLYWYRRVMGKEIKFLLHFVKESKQDESGMPNNRFLAERTGGTYSTLKVQPAELEDSGVYFCASSLTGQTVNYGYTFGSGTRLTVV.

This clonotype was observed many times. The rearrangement links TRBV7-9 to TRBJ1-1; D is uncertain. CDR1 and CDR2 (germline): SEHNR, FQNEAQ (reference sequence). The CDR3 sequence is 15 residues long. The V end was cut by 1 base, the J end by 8 bases, with 17 bases between. CDR3: CASSLVGRFRSEAFF. CDR3 in DNA: TGTGCCAGCAGCTTAGTCGGCAGGTTCCGGAGCGAAGCTTTCTTT.

This clonotype was found once. The rearrangement joins TRBV20-1 to TRBJ2-5; D might be TRBD1 (6 bases). V was clipped by 6 bases and J by 5 bases, with 13 bases between them. The CDR3 runs 12 residues. Germline V gene data show CDR1 as DFQATT and CDR2 as SNEGSKA (reference sequence). CDR3 DNA: TGCAGTGCCCTCAGGGGAATGGAGACCCAGTACTTC. It is translated as CSALRGMETQYF.

This clonotype was seen repeatedly, ten times or more. The chain combines TRBV5-4 with TRBJ2-7, with D perhaps TRBD1 or TRBD2 (5 bases each). V dropped 4 bases and J dropped 3 bases, with 14 bases sitting between them. The germline gives CDR1 SGHNT, CDR2 YYREEE (reference sequence). The CDR3 extends over 14 amino acids. The CDR3 is CASSRTGTDYEQYF. CDR3 sequence (DNA): TGTGCCAGCAGCCGAACCGGGACCGACTACGAGCAGTACTTC.

This clonotype was detected many times. The chain links TRBV27 to TRBJ2-7, with 8 positions matching TRBD1. Germline CDR1 reads MNHEY; CDR2 reads SMNVEV (reference sequence). This CDR3 comprises 15 residues. V gave up 3 bases and J gave up 3 bases; unmatched junction bases: 7. CDR3 amino acids: CASSFRQGLIYEQYF. CDR3 bases: TGTGCCAGCAGTTTCCGACAGGGGTTAATCTACGAGCAGTACTTC.

V usage is TRBV12-3 or TRBV12-4 and J usage is TRBJ2-1, with D tentatively TRBD1 or TRBD2 (5 bases each). This CDR3 region has 14 residues. V shed 5 bases and J shed 4 bases, with 12 bases lying between them. CDR3 DNA sequence: TGTGCCAGCAGTGGGACGGCAGGATACAATGAGCAGTTCTTC. Its translation: CASSGTAGYNEQFF.

To note about this clonotype: An end of the junction does not agree with germline; a read error may underlie this. The rearrangement links TRBV7-3 to TRBJ1-5, with D tentatively TRBD1 (6 bases). The CDR3 is 16 residues long. Germline-derived CDR1 and CDR2 are SGHTA and FQGTGA. DNA for the CDR3: TGTGCAAGCAGCTCGTCTTGGAGGGGGGGCAATCAGCCCCAGCATTTT. It encodes CASSSSWRGGNQPQHF.

This clonotype was counted ten times or more. The CDR3 spells CSARRRLGAGELFF. The CDR3 DNA reads as TGCAGTGCTAGAAGACGACTAGGGGCCGGGGAGCTGTTTTTT. The gene calls are TRBV20-1 and TRBJ2-2, with TRBD2 as a possible D gene (6 bases). The CDR3 is 14 residues long. V was pared by 2 bases and J by 6 bases, with 13 bases between. The germline V gene has CDR1 DFQATT and CDR2 SNEGSKA (reference sequence).